These T cell receptor beta chains were read from a single sample in a study of blood T cell repertoires in COVID-19. Repertoires were generated with immunoSEQ multiplex PCR, while TCRdb's copy carries only in-frame clones and drops some. The sample lists tens of thousands of clones; approximately 79% were seen once. What was sequenced was peripheral blood. These receptor sequences come from an elderly woman with active or convalescent COVID-19. Both conserved end residues are part of each CDR3. Fields, in order: CDR3 protein, J gene, V gene.

CASSLVDNRNTEAFF | TRBJ1-1 | TRBV7-2
CAWSKQLQPQHF | TRBJ1-5 | TRBV30
CASSQDPRPGRKNTEAFF | TRBJ1-1 | TRBV3-1/TRBV3-2
CASSYSRGLSTDTQYF | TRBJ2-3 | TRBV6-2/TRBV6-3
CASSLGDTQYF | TRBJ2-3 | TRBV14
CASNPSGYNEQFF | TRBJ2-1 | TRBV11-1
CASSLQGADYGYTF | TRBJ1-2 | TRBV28
CASSPPRATSTDTQYF | TRBJ2-3 | TRBV28
CASSLVSEVTEAFF | TRBJ1-1 | TRBV7-8
CASSPGGGRANYGYTF | TRBJ1-2 | TRBV7-9
CASSDGGPEQYF | TRBJ2-7 | TRBV6-2/TRBV6-3
CASSWGQWGEAFF | TRBJ1-1 | TRBV6-5
CASGLGPDTQYF | TRBJ2-3 | TRBV27
CASSPGTGGFHAPGYTF | TRBJ1-2 | TRBV5-6
CASSDDRTTYEQYF | TRBJ2-7 | TRBV25-1
CASSIGDFSTYGYTF | TRBJ1-2 | TRBV19
CASSGASGGYEQFF | TRBJ2-1 | TRBV2
CASSLQGNEGNTIYF | TRBJ1-3 | TRBV5-5
CASRVTGSSYNSPLHF | TRBJ1-6 | TRBV7-2
CASSSGLAGGYEQYF | TRBJ2-7 | TRBV5-1
CASSLGGGTTNEKLFF | TRBJ1-4 | TRBV7-6
CATSRDGGNEKLFF | TRBJ1-4 | TRBV15
CAWSRGTLDGYTF | TRBJ1-2 | TRBV30
CASSLDRVTDTQYF | TRBJ2-3 | TRBV7-2
CASSLISGANVLTF | TRBJ2-6 | TRBV5-1
CASSLVGTGGGETQYF | TRBJ2-5 | TRBV7-2
CASTHRDRGGYGYTF | TRBJ1-2 | TRBV19
CASRPGATRSGNTIYF | TRBJ1-3 | TRBV7-2